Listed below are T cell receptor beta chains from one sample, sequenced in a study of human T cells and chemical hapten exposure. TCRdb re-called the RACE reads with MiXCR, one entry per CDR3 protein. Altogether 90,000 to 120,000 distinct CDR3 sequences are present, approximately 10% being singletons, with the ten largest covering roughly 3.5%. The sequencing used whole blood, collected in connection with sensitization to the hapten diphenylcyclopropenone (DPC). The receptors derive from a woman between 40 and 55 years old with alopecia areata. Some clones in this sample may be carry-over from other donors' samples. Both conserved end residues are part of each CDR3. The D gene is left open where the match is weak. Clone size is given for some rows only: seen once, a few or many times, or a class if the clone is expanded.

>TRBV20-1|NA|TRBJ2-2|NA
CSADLLTNTGELFF
TGCAGTGCTGACCTACTAACGAACACCGGGGAGCTGTTTTTT
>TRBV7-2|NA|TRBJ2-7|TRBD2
CASSLQRGSRGSF
TGTGCCAGCAGCCTACAGCGGGGGAGCAGGGGCTCCTTC
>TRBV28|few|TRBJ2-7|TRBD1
CASSPPGQRFYEQYF
TGTGCCAGCAGTCCCCCGGGACAGAGATTCTACGAGCAGTACTTC
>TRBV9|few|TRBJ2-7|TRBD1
CASSSAGTVSYEQYF
TGTGCCAGCAGCTCAGCCGGGACAGTCTCCTACGAGCAGTACTTC
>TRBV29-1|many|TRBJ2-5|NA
CSVVPAAAQETQYF
TGCAGCGTTGTCCCTGCGGCAGCCCAAGAGACCCAGTACTTC
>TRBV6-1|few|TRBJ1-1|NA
CASSGSGQSEAFF
TGTGCCAGCAGTGGATCAGGACAGTCAGAAGCTTTCTTT
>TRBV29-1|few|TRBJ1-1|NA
CSPHAGVNTEAFF
TGCAGCCCCCACGCGGGGGTGAACACTGAAGCTTTCTTT
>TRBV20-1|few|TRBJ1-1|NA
CSARDPAGSNTEAFF
TGCAGTGCTAGAGATCCGGCAGGGAGTAACACTGAAGCTTTCTTT
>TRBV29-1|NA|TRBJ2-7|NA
CSVVAGTYEQYF
TGCAGCGTTGTGGCAGGGACCTACGAGCAGTACTTC
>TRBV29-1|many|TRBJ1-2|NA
CSVDPAGDNYGYTF
TGCAGCGTTGACCCTGCAGGGGATAACTATGGCTACACCTTC
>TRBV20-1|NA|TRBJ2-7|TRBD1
CSARDRGNEQYF
TGCAGTGCCCGAGACAGGGGGAACGAGCAGTACTTC
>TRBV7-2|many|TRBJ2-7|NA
CASSLTRRREQYF
TGTGCCAGCAGCTTAACCCGGAGGAGGGAGCAGTACTTC
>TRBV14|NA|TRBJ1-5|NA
CASSQVWQETNQPQHF
TGTGCCAGCAGCCAAGTGTGGCAGGAGACCAATCAGCCCCAGCATTTT
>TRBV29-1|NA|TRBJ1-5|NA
CSVGVENSNQPQHF
TGCAGCGTTGGAGTCGAAAATAGCAATCAGCCCCAGCATTTT
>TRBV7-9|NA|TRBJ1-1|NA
CASSLARGGNTEAFF
TGTGCCAGCAGCTTAGCGCGGGGAGGGAACACTGAAGCTTTCTTT
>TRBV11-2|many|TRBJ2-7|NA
CASSLDRVSYEQYF
TGTGCCAGCAGCTTAGACAGGGTCTCCTACGAGCAGTACTTC
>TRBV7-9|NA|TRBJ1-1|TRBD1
CASSLGGTGPTEAFF
TGTGCCAGCAGCTTAGGCGGGACAGGGCCAACTGAAGCTTTCTTT
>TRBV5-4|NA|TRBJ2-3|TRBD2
CASSLASGGPYTQYF
TGTGCCAGCAGCTTGGCCAGCGGGGGTCCATATACGCAGTATTTT
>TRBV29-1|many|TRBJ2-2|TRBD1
CSVVQGAPDTGELFF
TGCAGCGTGGTACAGGGGGCGCCGGACACCGGGGAGCTGTTTTTT
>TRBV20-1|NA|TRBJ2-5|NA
CSARFQVGTQYF
TGCAGTGCTAGGTTCCAGGTCGGGACCCAGTACTTC
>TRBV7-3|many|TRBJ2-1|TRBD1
CASSAQPTGNEQFF
TGTGCCAGCAGCGCCCAGCCGACAGGGAATGAGCAGTTCTTC
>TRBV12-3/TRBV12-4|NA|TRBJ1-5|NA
CASSGGTPSNQPQHF
TGTGCCAGCAGTGGCGGGACTCCCAGCAATCAGCCCCAGCATTTT
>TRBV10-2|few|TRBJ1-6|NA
CASIPGSPSSSYNSPLHF
TGCGCCAGCATACCCGGGAGCCCCTCCAGCTCCTATAATTCACCCCTCCACTTT
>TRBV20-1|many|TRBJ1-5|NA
CSAFGQNQPQHF
TGCAGTGCCTTCGGACAGAATCAGCCCCAGCATTTT
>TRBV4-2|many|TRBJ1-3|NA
CASSQVPKAGNTIYF
TGTGCCAGCAGCCAAGTCCCAAAAGCTGGAAACACCATATATTTT
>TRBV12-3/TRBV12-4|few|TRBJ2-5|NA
CASSREKQETQYF
TGTGCCAGCAGTCGGGAGAAGCAAGAGACCCAGTACTTC